These T cell receptor beta chains were read from a single sample in a study of blood T cells in healthy people across ages. A single record per CDR3 protein comes from TCRdb applying MiXCR to the 5' RACE reads. The sample yields some 1,000,000 distinct CDR3 sequences, approximately 25% seen once. The sample also formed part of further work on T cells of mothers and their children.

Sequencing was performed on blood. The receptor source for this set is a girl aged 2-10 years in good health. The CDR3 runs from the conserved cysteine through the conserved F or W. D genes are given only for firm matches. Clone sizes are given selectively: once, few, many, or a class where the clone is expanded.

>-|TRBJ2-1|TRBD1|TRBV10-2
TGCGCCAGCAGTGACCGGGACAGGGTCAATGAGCAGTTCTTC
CASSDRDRVNEQFF
>many|TRBJ2-7|-|TRBV5-1
TGCGCCAGCAGCTGGAGAGATTACGAGCAGTACTTC
CASSWRDYEQYF
>few|TRBJ2-1|-|TRBV20-1
TGCAGTGCTTCCGGGACACAGGGCTACAATGAGCAGTTCTTC
CSASGTQGYNEQFF
>-|TRBJ2-7|TRBD2|TRBV5-4
TGTGCCAGCAGCTCCAGCGGGAGAAGGACCTACGAGCAGTACTTC
CASSSSGRRTYEQYF
>many|TRBJ2-1|TRBD2|TRBV29-1
TGCAGCGACCGATCCGGGACTAGCAGAAATGAGCAGTTCTTC
CSDRSGTSRNEQFF
>-|TRBJ1-6|-|TRBV7-2
TGTGCCAGCAGCTTACAGGGTGCCTCTAGATCACCCCTCCACTTT
CASSLQGASRSPLHF
>-|TRBJ2-5|-|TRBV9
TGTGCCAGCAGCGTAGCTGAGAACGGGTGGGAGACCCAGTACTTC
CASSVAENGWETQYF
>few|TRBJ2-5|-|TRBV12-3/TRBV12-4
TGTGCCAGCAGCAGACCGGGGGGCACCCAGTACTTC
CASSRPGGTQYF
>few|TRBJ2-5|-|TRBV9
TGTGCCAGCAGCCTATCCGGGACTGTGCTATGGGAGACCCAGTACTTC
CASSLSGTVLWETQYF
>few|TRBJ1-2|TRBD1|TRBV13
TGTGCCAGCAGCTTAGGCCTTCTGGGAGGGGGCGACTATGGCTACACCTTC
CASSLGLLGGGDYGYTF
>few|TRBJ2-7|TRBD2|TRBV4-2
TGTGCCAGCAGCCAAGGGGCGGGAGTTTTAACCGAGCAGTACTTC
CASSQGAGVLTEQYF
>-|TRBJ2-7|-|TRBV5-6
TGTGCCAGCAGACTTAGACAGAGCTACGAGCAGTACTTC
CASRLRQSYEQYF
>-|TRBJ1-6|-|TRBV9
TGTGCCAGCAGCGACGATAATTCACCCCTCCACTTT
CASSDDNSPLHF
>-|TRBJ2-5|TRBD1|TRBV7-9
TGTGCCAGCAGCTCCGTGGGTACTACAGGGGAGGAGACCCAGTACTTC
CASSSVGTTGEETQYF
>few|TRBJ1-2|TRBD1|TRBV7-6
TGTGCCAGCAGCCTCACCACAGGGGACGGCTACACCTTC
CASSLTTGDGYTF
>-|TRBJ1-1|-|TRBV29-1
TGCAGCGTTGCAGGGTCAACATCGATCGGCGCTTTCTTT
CSVAGSTSIGAFF
>-|TRBJ1-2|-|TRBV19
TGTGCCAGTAGTATCTATCTACACAGGGTGCAAGGCTACACCTTC
CASSIYLHRVQGYTF
>-|TRBJ2-6|-|TRBV28
TGTGCCAGCAGTTATCTTGCGTACTCTGGGGCCAACGTCCTGACTTTC
CASSYLAYSGANVLTF
>-|TRBJ2-7|-|TRBV19
TGTGCCAGTAGTATTAGGGCAGGCAGCTCCTACGAGCAGTACTTC
CASSIRAGSSYEQYF
>few|TRBJ1-1|-|TRBV28
TGTGCCAGCAGTGCACCCTCACGGGGCACTGAAGCTTTCTTT
CASSAPSRGTEAFF
>-|TRBJ2-1|-|TRBV7-8
TGTGCCAGCAGCTTAGGGGGTGGGGTATACAATGAGCAGTTCTTC
CASSLGGGVYNEQFF
>few|TRBJ2-1|TRBD2|TRBV7-9
TGTGCCAGCAGCTTAGGGTGGGGTAGCGGGCCTATCTACAATGAGCAGTTCTTC
CASSLGWGSGPIYNEQFF
>few|TRBJ2-7|TRBD2|TRBV12-3/TRBV12-4
TGTGCCAGCAGTTTAGCTAGCGGGATTCTCTACGAGCAGTACTTC
CASSLASGILYEQYF
>few|TRBJ2-5|TRBD1|TRBV28
TGTGCCAGTCTGGAACCCAGGGGGATACCGTACTTC
CASLEPRGIPYF
>-|TRBJ2-2|TRBD2|TRBV7-2
TGTGCCAGCAGCTTTTTAGCGGGAGTAGCCGGGGAGCTGTTTTTT
CASSFLAGVAGELFF
>-|TRBJ1-5|-|TRBV5-1
TGCGCCAGCAGCTTGGAGGGGGGTGGCGGTCAGCCCCAGCATTTT
CASSLEGGGGQPQHF